The 18 T cell receptor beta chains below were found in one sample sequenced in a study of shared clonotypes between healthy human individuals. Data came from immunoSEQ multiplex PCR; TCRdb stores just in-frame clones and leaves some out. The table has about 1.1 million clones, 70% to 80% seen once. The sequenced material came from memory CD4+ T cells from PBMCs. The subset denotes: CD45RA-negative fraction. The receptor set was obtained from a man between 18 and 35 years old in good health. Some clones in this sample may be carry-over from other donors' samples.

Of note for this clone: At the DNA level, this CDR3 is encoded by other sequences in the same sample as well. This chain uses TRBV5-1 with TRBJ1-3; D might be TRBD1 (6 bases). The CDR3 runs 15 residues. Germline-derived CDR1 and CDR2 are SGHRS and YFSETQ. Deletions cut 5 bases from V and 0 bases from J, with 12 bases between. The CDR3 here is CASSSTGSSGNTIYF. The CDR3 DNA reads TGCGCCAGCAGTTCTACAGGGAGCTCTGGAAACACCATATATTTT.

This rearrangement joins TRBV10-3 to TRBJ2-1; TRBD2 matches at 7 bases. The germline V gene encodes CDR1 ENHRY and CDR2 SYGVKD. The CDR3 totals 15 residues. The junction had 5 bases not matched to a gene; V was cut back by 4 bases and J by 2 bases. CDR3: CAISVGGGAYNEQFF. The DNA for the CDR3 is TGTGCCATCAGTGTTGGGGGAGGGGCCTACAATGAGCAGTTCTTC.

The rearrangement uses TRBV27 and TRBJ2-7; 7 nucleotides align to TRBD2. Germline CDR1 is MNHEY and CDR2 is SMNVEV (reference sequence). Germline trimming cut 4 bases from V and 6 bases from J; bases unmatched to any gene: 6. The CDR3 extends over 13 amino acids. The CDR3 bases are TGTGCCAGCAGTTCAGGACTAGGTAGCGAGCAGTACTTC. Translating it yields CASSSGLGSEQYF.

Concerning this clone: Additional DNA sequences in this sample encode the identical CDR3. V is TRBV2 and J is TRBJ2-3; 8 nucleotides line up with TRBD2. Per germline, CDR1 SNHLY and CDR2 FYNNEI. The CDR3 loop spans 13 amino acids. With V trimmed by 9 bases and J by 1 base, 3 bases remained unmatched. Written as DNA, the CDR3 is TGTGCCAGTGGGCGGGAGGGCACAGATACGCAGTATTTT. Translated: CASGREGTDTQYF.

The chain carries TRBV28 and TRBJ1-2; the D gene is possibly TRBD1 (6 bases). CDR1 and CDR2 from the germline V gene are MDHEN and SYDVKM. The CDR3 length is 12 residues. V lost 8 bases, J lost 3 bases, and 10 bases lay in between. The CDR3 DNA reads as TGTGCCAGCTTCCAGGGGTACTATGGCTACACCTTC. It codes for CASFQGYYGYTF.

V and J are TRBV28 and TRBJ1-5; tentative D call: TRBD1 (6 bases). Germline V gives CDR1 MDHEN, CDR2 SYDVKM. This CDR3 is 17 amino acids long. The ends were cut back, 8 bases at V and 0 bases at J, with 20 bases in the middle. For the CDR3, the DNA is TGTGCCAGCGCTAATAGAAACAGGGCTCTTAGCAATCAGCCCCAGCATTTT. This codes for CASANRNRALSNQPQHF.

This clone has a handful of counts. This rearrangement joins TRBV28 to TRBJ2-1; 11 bases line up with TRBD2. Germline CDR1 MDHEN, CDR2 SYDVKM. Trimming took 4 bases from V and 2 from J; bases not matched to a gene: 4. The CDR3 spans 16 residues. The DNA of the CDR3 is TGTGCCAGCAGTTCCCTGACTAGCGGGGCCTACAATGAGCAGTTCTTC. This codes for CASSSLTSGAYNEQFF.

The rearrangement links TRBV5-1 to TRBJ2-7; 10 nucleotides agree with TRBD2. CDR1 is SGHRS, CDR2 YFSETQ, per germline. The CDR3 runs 15 residues. Trimming removed 4 bases from V and 2 bases from J; junction bases left unmatched: 6. CDR3 coding DNA: TGCGCCAGCAGCCTACTAGCGGGGACCGCCTACGAGCAGTACTTC. Its translation is CASSLLAGTAYEQYF. Drawing the rest from reference TRBV5-1 and TRBJ2-7, the complete variable domain is KAGVTQTPRYLIKTRGQQVTLSCSPISGHRSVSWYQQTPGQGLQFLFEYFSETQRNKGNFPGRFSGRQFSNSRSEMNVSTLELGDSALYLCASSLLAGTAYEQYFGPGTRLTVT.

The chain employs TRBV27 and TRBJ2-1; 7 bases agree with TRBD1. The V gene end was trimmed by 2 bases and the J gene end by 8 bases; junction bases not matched to a gene: 12. The CDR3 loop spans 16 amino acids. Germline lookup yields CDR1 MNHEY and CDR2 SMNVEV (reference sequence). CDR3 amino acids: CASSLVRDSVLYEQFF. The CDR3 DNA reads as TGTGCCAGCAGTTTAGTCCGGGACAGTGTTTTATATGAGCAGTTCTTC.

The V gene is TRBV6-1, the J gene TRBJ1-5, with D tentatively TRBD1 (5 bases). CDR1 is MNHNS and CDR2 is SASEGT in the germline V gene. The CDR3 extends over 15 amino acids. V lost 5 bases to trimming and J lost 2 bases, with 13 bases between them. The CDR3 bases are TGTGCCAGCAGTAGACAGTTTTCGGGCAATCAGCCCCAGCATTTT. It yields the protein CASSRQFSGNQPQHF.

The V and J genes are TRBV5-4 and TRBJ2-7, with 8 bases matching TRBD2. The length of the CDR3 is 15 residues. Germline CDR1 SGHNT, CDR2 YYREEE (reference sequence). With V trimmed by 2 bases and J by 4 bases, 8 bases remained unmatched. CDR3 amino acids: CASSLNLAGPYEQYF. CDR3 nucleotides: TGTGCCAGCAGCTTAAATCTAGCGGGTCCATACGAGCAGTACTTC.

V usage is TRBV6-1 and J usage is TRBJ2-1, with 9 bases fitting TRBD1. CDR1 and CDR2 from the germline V gene are MNHNS and SASEGT. This CDR3 comprises 14 residues. Unmatched junction bases numbered 5, after V lost 6 bases and J lost 5 bases. Here the CDR3 DNA reads TGTGCCAGCAGGGGGGACAGGGTCCACAATGAGCAGTTCTTC. Protein product: CASRGDRVHNEQFF.

This clone was seen a handful of times. The chain joins TRBV15 to TRBJ2-2, with a possible D match to TRBD2 (5 bases). V lost 0 bases and J lost 6, with 11 bases in between. CDR3 length: 15 amino acids. Germline V gene lookup returns CDR1 LNHNV and CDR2 YYDKDF (reference sequence). CDR3 DNA sequence: TGTGCCACCAGCAGAGAGCCGGGATGGGCCGGGGAGCTGTTTTTT. Translation: CATSREPGWAGELFF.

V and J are TRBV30 and TRBJ1-1, with TRBD1 as a possible D gene (5 bases). V was trimmed by 4 bases and J by 3 bases, leaving 12 bases between them. Germline loops: CDR1 GTSNPN, CDR2 SVGIG (reference sequence). This CDR3 contains 13 residues. The CDR3 region is CAWTDVGDTEAFF. In nucleotides, the CDR3 is TGTGCCTGGACTGACGTGGGGGACACTGAAGCTTTCTTT. Supplemented by reference TRBV30 and TRBJ1-1, the full variable domain reads SQTIHQWPATLVQPVGSPLSLECTVEGTSNPNLYWYRQAAGRGLQLLFYSVGIGQISSEVPQNLSASRPQDRQFILSSKKLLLSDSGFYLCAWTDVGDTEAFFGQGTRLTVV.

The rearrangement uses TRBV11-2 and TRBJ2-3, with D unclear. Germline values: CDR1 SGHAT, CDR2 FQNNGV. The CDR3 extends over 16 amino acids. V was shortened by 3 bases and J by 1 base, with 14 bases between the two germline ends. CDR3 loop: CASSFLGSVGTDTQYF. Here the CDR3 DNA reads TGTGCCAGCAGCTTCCTTGGGTCGGTAGGCACAGATACGCAGTATTTT. The whole variable domain, remainder taken from reference TRBV11-2 and TRBJ2-3, is EAGVAQSPRYKIIEKRQSVAFWCNPISGHATLYWYQQILGQGPKLLIQFQNNGVVDDSQLPKDRFSAERLKGVDSTLKIQPAKLEDSAVYLCASSFLGSVGTDTQYFGPGTRLTVL.

This chain joins TRBV5-8 and TRBJ2-1; D might be TRBD1 (5 bases). CDR1 SGHTS and CDR2 YDEGEE come from the germline V gene. This CDR3 has 16 amino acids. V gave up 0 bases and J gave up 8 bases, with 18 bases separating them. Here the CDR3 reads CASSLEWQKGAYEQFF. CDR3 bases: TGTGCCAGCAGCTTGGAGTGGCAGAAAGGGGCCTATGAGCAGTTCTTC. The full variable domain, in which reference TRBV5-8 and TRBJ2-1 provide the parts outside the CDR3, is EAGVTQSPTHLIKTRGQQATLRCSPISGHTSVYWYQQALGLGLQFLLWYDEGEERNRGNFPPRFSGRQFPNYSSELNVNALELEDSALYLCASSLEWQKGAYEQFFGPGTRLTVL.

In this sample, this clone turned up once. This sample also contains other DNA sequences that code for the same CDR3. This sequence joins TRBV5-1 and TRBJ1-5; TRBD1 agrees at 8 bases. Germline lookup yields CDR1 SGHRS and CDR2 YFSETQ. With 2 bases clipped from V and 3 bases from J, the junction kept 4 bases outside the gene matches. The CDR3 totals 15 residues. CDR3 DNA: TGCGCCAGCAGCTTAGGCCAGGGGGCCAATCAGCCCCAGCATTTT. This encodes CASSLGQGANQPQHF. The full variable domain, its missing parts supplied by reference TRBV5-1 and TRBJ1-5, is KAGVTQTPRYLIKTRGQQVTLSCSPISGHRSVSWYQQTPGQGLQFLFEYFSETQRNKGNFPGRFSGRQFSNSRSEMNVSTLELGDSALYLCASSLGQGANQPQHFGDGTRLSIL.

This clone was observed a handful of times. The rearrangement joins TRBV5-5 to TRBJ1-2, with 9 bases aligning to TRBD1. V shed 6 bases and J 2 bases; nucleotides not matched to a gene: 8. This CDR3 region has 15 residues. Looked up from germline, CDR1 is SGHKS and CDR2 is YYEKEE (reference sequence). The CDR3 is CASNVPDRGNYGYTF. The CDR3 bases are TGTGCCAGCAACGTGCCGGACAGGGGAAACTATGGCTACACCTTC.